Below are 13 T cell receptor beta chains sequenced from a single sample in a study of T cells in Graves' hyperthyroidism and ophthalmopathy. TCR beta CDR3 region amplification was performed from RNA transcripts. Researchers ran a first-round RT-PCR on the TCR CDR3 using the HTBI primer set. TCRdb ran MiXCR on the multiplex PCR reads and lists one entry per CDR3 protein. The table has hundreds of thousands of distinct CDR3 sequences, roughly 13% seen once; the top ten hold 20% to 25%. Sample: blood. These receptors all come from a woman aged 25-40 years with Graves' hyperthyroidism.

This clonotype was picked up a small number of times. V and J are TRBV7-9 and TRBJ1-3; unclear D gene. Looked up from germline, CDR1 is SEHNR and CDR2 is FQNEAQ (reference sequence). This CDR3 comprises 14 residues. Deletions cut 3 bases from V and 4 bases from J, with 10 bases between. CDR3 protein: CASSFVNRGNTIYF. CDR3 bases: TGTGCCAGCAGCTTCGTCAACAGAGGAAACACCATATATTTT.

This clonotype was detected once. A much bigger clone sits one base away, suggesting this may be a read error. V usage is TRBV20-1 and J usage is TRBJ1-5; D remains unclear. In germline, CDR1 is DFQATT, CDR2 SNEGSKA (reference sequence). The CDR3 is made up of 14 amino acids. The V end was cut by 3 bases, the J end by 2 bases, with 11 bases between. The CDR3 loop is CSASMAGGNQPQHF. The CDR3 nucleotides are TGCAGTGCTAGTATGGCAGGCGGCAATCAGCCCCAGCATTTT.

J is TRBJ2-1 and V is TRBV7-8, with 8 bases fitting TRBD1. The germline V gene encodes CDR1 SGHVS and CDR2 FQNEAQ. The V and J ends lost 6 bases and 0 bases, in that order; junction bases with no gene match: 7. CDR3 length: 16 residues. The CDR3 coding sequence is TGTGCCAGCAGTCAAATTACAGGGGGCTCCTACAATGAGCAGTTCTTC. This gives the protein CASSQITGGSYNEQFF.

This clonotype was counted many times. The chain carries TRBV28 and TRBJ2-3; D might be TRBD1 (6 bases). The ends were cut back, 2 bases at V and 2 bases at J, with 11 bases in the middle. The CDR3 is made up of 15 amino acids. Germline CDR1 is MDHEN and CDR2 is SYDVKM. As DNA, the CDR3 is TGTGCCAGCAGTTTAATCCGGACAGACACAGATACGCAGTATTTT. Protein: CASSLIRTDTDTQYF.

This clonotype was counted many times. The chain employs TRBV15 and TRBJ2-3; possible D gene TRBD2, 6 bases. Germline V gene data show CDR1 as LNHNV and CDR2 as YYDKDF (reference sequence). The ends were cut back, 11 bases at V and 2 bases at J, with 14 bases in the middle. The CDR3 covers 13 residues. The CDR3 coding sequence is TGTGCCGCCGGGAGCTTTTACACAGATACGCAGTATTTT. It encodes CAAGSFYTDTQYF.

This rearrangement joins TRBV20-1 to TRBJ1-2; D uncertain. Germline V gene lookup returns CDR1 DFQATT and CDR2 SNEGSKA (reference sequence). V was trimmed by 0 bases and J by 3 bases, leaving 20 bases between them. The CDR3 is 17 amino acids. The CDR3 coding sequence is TGCAGTGCTAGAGAGGCGCGGACCTTCGGGTTGGACTATGGCTACACCTTC. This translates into CSAREARTFGLDYGYTF.

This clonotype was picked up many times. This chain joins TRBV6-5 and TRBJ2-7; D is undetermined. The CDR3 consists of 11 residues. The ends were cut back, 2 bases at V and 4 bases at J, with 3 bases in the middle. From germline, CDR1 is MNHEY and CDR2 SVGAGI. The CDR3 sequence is CASSYRYEQYF. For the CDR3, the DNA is TGTGCCAGCAGTTACCGGTACGAGCAGTACTTC.

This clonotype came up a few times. Here the CDR3 DNA reads TGTGCCAGCAGTTACTCGCCGGGACAGGGTAGAAATGAGCAGTTCTTC. This translates into CASSYSPGQGRNEQFF. This sequence joins TRBV6-2 or TRBV6-3 and TRBJ2-1; TRBD1 agrees at 9 bases. The CDR3 contains 16 residues. Germline CDR1 and CDR2: MNHEY and SVGEGT. J gave up 7 bases and V 0 bases, and 7 bases lay outside the gene matches.

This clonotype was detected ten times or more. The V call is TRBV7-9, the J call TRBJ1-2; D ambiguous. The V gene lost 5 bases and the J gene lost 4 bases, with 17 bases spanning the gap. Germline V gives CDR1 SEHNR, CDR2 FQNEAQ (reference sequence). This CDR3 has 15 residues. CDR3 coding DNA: TGTGCCAGCAGCCCCCCGAGGCGGTTTGGCTATGGCTACACCTTC. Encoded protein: CASSPPRRFGYGYTF. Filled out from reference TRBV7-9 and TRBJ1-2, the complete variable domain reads DTGVSQNPRHKITKRGQNVTFRCDPISEHNRLYWYRQTLGQGPEFLTYFQNEAQLEKSRLLSDRFSAERPKGSFSTLEIQRTEQGDSAMYLCASSPPRRFGYGYTFGSGTRLTVV.

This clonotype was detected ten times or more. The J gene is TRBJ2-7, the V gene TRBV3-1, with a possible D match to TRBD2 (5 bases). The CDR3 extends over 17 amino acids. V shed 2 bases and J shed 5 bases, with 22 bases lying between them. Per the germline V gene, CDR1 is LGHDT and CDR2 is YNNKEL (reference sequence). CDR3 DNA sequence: TGTGCCAGCAGCCAATTGGGGAGCGGACTCTCTAGGCACGAGCAGTACTTC. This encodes CASSQLGSGLSRHEQYF.

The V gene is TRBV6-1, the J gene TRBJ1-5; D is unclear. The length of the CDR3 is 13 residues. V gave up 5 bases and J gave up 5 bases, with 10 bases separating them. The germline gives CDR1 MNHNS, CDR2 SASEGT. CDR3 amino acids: CASSYGYDQPQHF. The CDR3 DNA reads TGTGCCAGCAGTTACGGGTACGATCAGCCCCAGCATTTT.

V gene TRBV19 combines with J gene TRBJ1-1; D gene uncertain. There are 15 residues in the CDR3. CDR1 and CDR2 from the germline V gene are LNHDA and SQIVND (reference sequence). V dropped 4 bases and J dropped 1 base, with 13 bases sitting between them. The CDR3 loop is CASSTHLWGNTEAFF. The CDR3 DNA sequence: TGTGCCAGTAGTACCCACCTCTGGGGGAACACTGAAGCTTTCTTT.

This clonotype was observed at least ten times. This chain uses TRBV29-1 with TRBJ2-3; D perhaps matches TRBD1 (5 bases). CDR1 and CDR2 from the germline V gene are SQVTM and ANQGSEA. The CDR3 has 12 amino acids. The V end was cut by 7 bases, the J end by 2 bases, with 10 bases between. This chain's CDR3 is CSGGHATDTQYF. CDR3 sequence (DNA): TGCAGCGGGGGCCATGCCACAGATACGCAGTATTTT.